What follows are 29 T cell receptor beta chains derived from one specimen sequenced in a study of T cells expressing NK-cell markers. TCRdb re-called the 5' RACE reads; one entry per CDR3 protein, DNA not given. This table holds about 550,000 distinct CDR3 sequences. Sample: blood T cells: a sorted CD56 or NKG2C T cell subset, CD4+ or CD8+ T cells, or bulk PBMC T cells (not recorded which). The source is a man in his late teens or twenties in good health.

The V and J genes are TRBV5-5 and TRBJ2-4; checking the TCRdb D call of TRBD2 is not possible without DNA. Germline V gene data show CDR1 as SGHKS and CDR2 as YYEKEE (reference sequence). CDR3 length: 15 residues. CDR3 amino acids: CASSLALVVKNIQYF.

The chain is built from TRBV18 and TRBJ2-1. Germline CDR1 KGHSH, CDR2 LQKENI. This CDR3 comprises 14 residues. The CDR3 loop reads CASSPQLYSGEQFF.

This chain connects TRBV5-1 to TRBJ2-5; TCRdb returns TRBD1, unconfirmable since there is no DNA. Germline V gene sequence: CDR1 SGHRS, CDR2 YFSETQ. CDR3 size: 15 residues. This CDR3 is CASSSGQAFQETQYF.

J is TRBJ1-3 and V is TRBV5-1; no DNA is available, so the TRBD1 call from TCRdb remains unchecked. The germline V gene encodes CDR1 SGHRS and CDR2 YFSETQ. The CDR3 has 16 residues. CDR3: CASSLDRTGAGNTIYF.

The V gene is TRBV7-9, the J gene TRBJ1-2; TCRdb selects TRBD1, and the lack of DNA leaves this call unchecked. Germline assignment: CDR1 SEHNR and CDR2 FQNEAQ (reference sequence). This CDR3 is built from 15 residues. This chain's CDR3 is CASSFTGGVKYGYTF.

The rearrangement uses TRBV5-1 and TRBJ2-1; TCRdb reports TRBD1, a call that lacks DNA to check it against. The germline V gene encodes CDR1 SGHRS and CDR2 YFSETQ. The CDR3 totals 17 residues. This chain's CDR3 is CASSLGGTGGVVREQFF. Complete variable domain (other parts from reference TRBV5-1 and TRBJ2-1): KAGVTQTPRYLIKTRGQQVTLSCSPISGHRSVSWYQQTPGQGLQFLFEYFSETQRNKGNFPGRFSGRQFSNSRSEMNVSTLELGDSALYLCASSLGGTGGVVREQFFGPGTRLTVL.

The gene calls are TRBV5-1 and TRBJ2-1; TCRdb's D gene call, TRBD1, goes unchecked for lack of DNA. This CDR3 has 15 residues. Germline V gene data show CDR1 as SGHRS and CDR2 as YFSETQ. CDR3 sequence reads: CASSPLTGSYNEQFF.

CDR3 amino acids: CASSSSPGTGNTIYF. The rearrangement uses TRBV12-3 or TRBV12-4 and TRBJ1-3. CDR3 length: 15 residues.

The rearrangement joins TRBV7-8 to TRBJ2-5; the D gene TCRdb calls, TRBD2, cannot be checked with no DNA. CDR1 is SGHVS and CDR2 is FQNEAQ in the germline V gene. CDR3 length: 14 residues. CDR3 sequence reads: CASSPGTTTETQYF.

This sequence joins TRBV20-1 and TRBJ2-7; TCRdb selects TRBD2, and the lack of DNA leaves this call unchecked. Per the germline V gene, CDR1 is DFQATT and CDR2 is SNEGSKA (reference sequence). CDR3 length: 15 amino acids. The CDR3 sequence is CSANSGRERRYEQYF.

The chain combines TRBV5-1 with TRBJ2-6; TCRdb outputs TRBD2, but without DNA this stays unchecked. Germline V gives CDR1 SGHRS, CDR2 YFSETQ. The CDR3 covers 14 residues. The CDR3 reads CASSLATQANVLTF.

The chain employs TRBV20-1 and TRBJ2-7; there is no DNA to check the TCRdb D call of TRBD1. This CDR3 is built from 12 residues. Germline-derived CDR1 and CDR2 are DFQATT and SNEGSKA (reference sequence). Here the CDR3 reads CSLGEGSYEQYF.

The gene calls are TRBV5-6 and TRBJ2-1; TCRdb's D call, TRBD2, is unchecked because there is no DNA. The CDR3 spans 13 residues. The germline V gene encodes CDR1 SGHDT and CDR2 YYEEEE. The CDR3: CASSITSANEQFF.

The chain carries TRBV7-2 and TRBJ2-7; there is no DNA to check the TCRdb D call of TRBD1. Germline V CDR1 and CDR2: SGHTA, FQGNSA. This CDR3 spans 16 amino acids. This chain's CDR3 is CASSPQGAPFPYEQYF.

The rearrangement links TRBV20-1 to TRBJ2-1; TCRdb's D call of TRBD1 is untestable without DNA. CDR1 is DFQATT, CDR2 SNEGSKA, per germline (reference sequence). This CDR3 region has 13 residues. This CDR3 reads CSASTPFEDEQFF.

The chain uses TRBV5-1 and TRBJ2-7; TCRdb names TRBD2, which stays unverified in the absence of DNA. Germline CDR1 and CDR2: SGHRS and YFSETQ. The CDR3 extends over 14 amino acids. CDR3 sequence reads: CASSPGRREGEQYF.

The chain combines TRBV19 with TRBJ2-1; TCRdb's D call, TRBD1, is unchecked because there is no DNA. The CDR3 runs 18 residues. Germline CDR1 and CDR2: LNHDA and SQIVND (reference sequence). The CDR3 sequence: CASSIGGAPLTLYNEQFF.

The chain links TRBV5-1 to TRBJ2-5; TCRdb reports TRBD2, a call that lacks DNA to check it against. Per germline, CDR1 SGHRS and CDR2 YFSETQ. There are 17 residues in the CDR3. The chain's CDR3 is CASSFGGSSGIQETQYF. The complete variable domain, with remaining parts taken from reference TRBV5-1 and TRBJ2-5, reads KAGVTQTPRYLIKTRGQQVTLSCSPISGHRSVSWYQQTPGQGLQFLFEYFSETQRNKGNFPGRFSGRQFSNSRSEMNVSTLELGDSALYLCASSFGGSSGIQETQYFGPGTRLLVL.

This chain links TRBV5-1 with TRBJ2-3; TCRdb picks TRBD1, but there is no DNA to check that call. This CDR3 contains 17 residues. From germline, CDR1 is SGHRS and CDR2 YFSETQ. CDR3 protein: CASSLAGQGPRTDTQYF. Full variable domain (missing parts from reference TRBV5-1 and TRBJ2-3): KAGVTQTPRYLIKTRGQQVTLSCSPISGHRSVSWYQQTPGQGLQFLFEYFSETQRNKGNFPGRFSGRQFSNSRSEMNVSTLELGDSALYLCASSLAGQGPRTDTQYFGPGTRLTVL.

V gene TRBV5-6 combines with J gene TRBJ1-5; checking the TCRdb D call of TRBD1 is not possible without DNA. Germline loops: CDR1 SGHDT, CDR2 YYEEEE. CDR3 length: 15 residues. CDR3 residues: CASSLDGGFNQPQHF. Filled out from reference TRBV5-6 and TRBJ1-5, the complete variable domain reads DAGVTQSPTHLIKTRGQQVTLRCSPKSGHDTVSWYQQALGQGPQFIFQYYEEEERQRGNFPDRFSGHQFPNYSSELNVNALLLGDSALYLCASSLDGGFNQPQHFGDGTRLSIL.

The gene calls are TRBV27 and TRBJ2-3. The CDR3 totals 13 residues. Germline loops: CDR1 MNHEY, CDR2 SMNVEV (reference sequence). The chain's CDR3 is CASGTRGTDTQYF.

The genes are TRBV15 and TRBJ2-2; the TRBD2 assignment by TCRdb is unverifiable without DNA. Germline CDR1 LNHNV, CDR2 YYDKDF (reference sequence). This CDR3 contains 21 residues. The CDR3 reads CATSREALAGGALGGTGELFF.

The chain links TRBV29-1 to TRBJ2-2; the TCRdb D gene call, TRBD1, has no DNA to confirm it. CDR1 is SQVTM, CDR2 ANQGSEA, per germline. This CDR3 has 14 amino acids. CDR3: CSAVPPYGAGELFF.

The rearrangement uses TRBV15 and TRBJ2-1; the D call of TRBD2 rests on TCRdb alone, since no DNA is present to check it. There are 16 residues in the CDR3. Germline V gives CDR1 LNHNV, CDR2 YYDKDF (reference sequence). The CDR3: CATSRGGLAGYNEQFF.

The J gene is TRBJ2-1, the V gene TRBV10-3. CDR1 ENHRY and CDR2 SYGVKD come from the germline V gene. CDR3 length: 13 amino acids. CDR3 residues: CAISEGSEGEQFF.

The chain couples TRBV20-1 to TRBJ1-2. CDR3 length equals 15 residues. Germline V gene data show CDR1 as DFQATT and CDR2 as SNEGSKA (reference sequence). CDR3 sequence: CSARASNGEVYGYTF.

The V and J genes are TRBV11-2 and TRBJ2-1; TCRdb gives TRBD2 as the D gene, but with no DNA this cannot be confirmed. Germline V gene data show CDR1 as SGHAT and CDR2 as FQNNGV. The CDR3 spans 19 residues. This chain's CDR3 is CASSLDLSWRASSYNEQFF.

The rearrangement links TRBV20-1 to TRBJ2-5; TCRdb's D gene call, TRBD2, goes unchecked for lack of DNA. CDR3 length equals 14 residues. Germline CDR1 reads DFQATT; CDR2 reads SNEGSKA (reference sequence). The CDR3 reads CSATGTAAQETQYF.

The rearrangement joins TRBV5-1 to TRBJ2-3; TCRdb picks TRBD2, but there is no DNA to check that call. CDR3 length equals 17 residues. Germline V lookup: CDR1 SGHRS, CDR2 YFSETQ. The CDR3 is CASSLAGVGRAIDTQYF.